The 22 T cell receptor beta chains below all came from one sample that was sequenced in a study of early T cells in non-severe SARS-CoV-2 infection. TCRdb re-called the 5' RACE reads with MiXCR, one entry per CDR3 protein. The sample holds tens of thousands of distinct CDR3 sequences, roughly 6.5% seen once. The sample consisted of whole blood, taken at baseline. The source is an adult who was a healthcare worker with PCR-confirmed SARS-CoV-2 infection or an uninfected control (not recorded which).

Many counts were recorded for this clonotype. This chain connects TRBV5-1 to TRBJ2-7; D might be TRBD1 (6 bases). The CDR3 spans 14 residues. V was pared by 7 bases and J by 6 bases, with 20 bases between. Germline loops: CDR1 SGHRS, CDR2 YFSETQ. The CDR3 DNA sequence: TGCGCCAGCGGGGATTCGGGACACATTGGCGAGCAGTACTTC. Encoded protein: CASGDSGHIGEQYF.

This clonotype appeared a few times. The V gene is TRBV6-2 or TRBV6-3, the J gene TRBJ2-3; D remains ambiguous. CDR3 length equals 13 residues. Germline V CDR1 and CDR2: MNHEY, SVGEGT. With 7 bases removed from V and 0 bases from J, the gap between germline ends came to 8 bases. CDR3 coding DNA: TGTGCCAGCAAGCCCACTAGCACAGATACGCAGTATTTT. Translated: CASKPTSTDTQYF.

At least ten counts were recorded for this clonotype. The gene calls are TRBV28 and TRBJ1-3, with no clear D. The CDR3 totals 15 residues. Trimming stripped 5 bases from V and 3 bases from J, with 14 bases between. Per germline, CDR1 MDHEN and CDR2 SYDVKM. This chain's CDR3 is CASSPRFKVGNTIYF. CDR3 in DNA: TGTGCCAGCAGTCCCCGTTTTAAAGTTGGAAACACCATATATTTT.

This clonotype was detected many times. The chain recombines TRBV7-3 with TRBJ2-1; D might be TRBD2 (5 bases). V was shortened by 1 base and J by 5 bases, with 18 bases between the two germline ends. This CDR3 has 17 amino acids. The germline CDR1 and CDR2 sequences are SGHTA and FQGTGA. DNA of the CDR3: TGTGCCAGCAGCTTAAAATTTTCGGGGTGGTCCGACAATGAGCAGTTCTTC. Translation: CASSLKFSGWSDNEQFF.

In this sample, this clonotype turned up many times. CDR3 nucleotides: TGCAGTGCTAGAGGGGGGTCGGAACGCGAGCAGTACTTC. Its translation: CSARGGSEREQYF. The chain carries TRBV20-1 and TRBJ2-7; the D call may be TRBD1 or TRBD2 (5 bases each). There are 13 residues in the CDR3. Per the germline V gene, CDR1 is DFQATT and CDR2 is SNEGSKA (reference sequence). Between the trimmed V and J ends, which lost 1 base and 6 bases, there was a span of 13 bases.

This clonotype was observed a few times. This rearrangement joins TRBV7-8 to TRBJ2-3, with TRBD2 matching 7 bases. Germline CDR1 reads SGHVS; CDR2 reads FQNEAQ. This CDR3 spans 14 amino acids. The junction had 5 bases not matched to a gene; V was cut back by 4 bases and J by 4 bases. The CDR3 loop is CASSSAGVADTQYF. DNA of the CDR3: TGTGCCAGCAGCTCCGCGGGGGTGGCAGATACGCAGTATTTT.

This clonotype was counted at least ten times. A junction end diverges from the germline sequence, so it may reflect a read error. The chain has TRBV7-9 and TRBJ2-7; no reliable D call. Germline values: CDR1 SEHNR, CDR2 FQNEAQ (reference sequence). This CDR3 comprises 8 residues. The CDR3 is CASSTTQF. CDR3 nucleotides: TGTGCCAGCAGCACCACCCAATTC.

V usage is TRBV28 and J usage is TRBJ2-1; 7 bases are shared with TRBD1. V gave up 2 bases and J gave up 11 bases; unmatched junction bases: 6. Germline values: CDR1 MDHEN, CDR2 SYDVKM. CDR3 length: 13 residues. For the CDR3, the DNA is TGTGCCAGCAGTTTACCCCTCAGGGGGAAGCAGTTCTTC. Translated: CASSLPLRGKQFF.

This clonotype was found many times. The chain joins TRBV12-3 or TRBV12-4 to TRBJ1-4, with D possibly TRBD1 on 5 matching bases. The V gene lost 3 bases and the J gene lost 8 bases, with 13 bases spanning the gap. CDR3 length: 14 residues. The CDR3: CASSLGGPREKLFF. CDR3 DNA sequence: TGTGCCAGCAGTTTGGGGGGTCCGCGGGAAAAACTGTTTTTT.

Ten or more counts support this clonotype. CDR3 DNA sequence: TGCAGTGCTATAGGGCGGAGAAATGGCTACACCTTC. This codes for CSAIGRRNGYTF. The chain uses TRBV20-1 and TRBJ1-2; no firm D call. The V end lost 4 bases, the J end lost 6 bases, and 12 bases lay between the germline ends. CDR3 size: 12 residues. Per germline, CDR1 DFQATT and CDR2 SNEGSKA (reference sequence).

The rearrangement joins TRBV29-1 to TRBJ2-7; D is possibly TRBD2 (5 bases). Germline-derived CDR1 and CDR2 are SQVTM and ANQGSEA. This CDR3 has 12 residues. The V end lost 3 bases, the J end lost 3 bases, and 9 bases lay between the germline ends. This chain's CDR3 is CSVDTGYYEQYF. The CDR3 nucleotides are TGCAGCGTTGATACGGGGTACTACGAGCAGTACTTC.

This clonotype was picked up a small number of times. The genes are TRBV11-2 and TRBJ2-3; the match to TRBD1 covers 8 bases. V was pared by 4 bases and J by 2 bases, with 8 bases of the junction left unmatched. The CDR3 sequence is 16 residues long. Germline V CDR1 and CDR2: SGHAT, FQNNGV. The CDR3 is CASSSRQGSSTDTQYF. The CDR3, as DNA: TGTGCCAGCAGCTCCAGACAGGGGTCCTCCACAGATACGCAGTATTTT.

This clonotype was counted many times. The chain links TRBV7-9 to TRBJ1-4; no definite D call. The CDR3 runs 11 residues. The V end lost 5 bases, the J end lost 11 bases, and 9 bases lay between the germline ends. Germline V gives CDR1 SEHNR, CDR2 FQNEAQ (reference sequence). The CDR3 region is CASSAQEKLFF. The CDR3 DNA reads as TGTGCCAGCAGCGCTCAGGAGAAACTGTTTTTT.

This clonotype was detected only a few times. The chain is built from TRBV7-2 and TRBJ1-2; D not resolved. Per germline, CDR1 SGHTA and CDR2 FQGNSA. The CDR3 length is 15 residues. V dropped 5 bases and J dropped 0 bases, with 13 bases sitting between them. The CDR3 nucleotides read TGTGCCAGCAGCCCAGGCTACGGACCTAACTATGGCTACACCTTC. It codes for CASSPGYGPNYGYTF.

The chain is built from TRBV20-1 and TRBJ2-1; tentatively, D is TRBD1 (5 bases). The V gene's germline CDR1 is DFQATT and CDR2 SNEGSKA (reference sequence). The CDR3 consists of 13 residues. The CDR3, as DNA: TGCAGCCTTGCAGGGCGAGTCGGGAATGAGCAGTTCTTC. As protein: CSLAGRVGNEQFF.

This clonotype was seen many times. This chain connects TRBV20-1 to TRBJ2-4; D remains ambiguous. This CDR3 is built from 15 residues. V lost 0 bases to trimming and J lost 3 bases, with 12 bases between them. Germline V gene sequence: CDR1 DFQATT, CDR2 SNEGSKA (reference sequence). The CDR3 nucleotides are TGCAGTGCTAGAGATGGTAGTTCGAGCAAAAACATTCAGTACTTC. This translates into CSARDGSSSKNIQYF.

This clonotype has ten or more counts. J is TRBJ2-2 and V is TRBV7-8; D is ambiguous. CDR1 is SGHVS, CDR2 FQNEAQ, per germline. There are 14 residues in the CDR3. V was shortened by 5 bases and J by 5 bases, with 12 bases between the two germline ends. This chain's CDR3 is CASSPRAGTGELFF. CDR3 bases: TGTGCCAGCAGCCCCCGAGCCGGGACCGGGGAGCTGTTTTTT.

The chain uses TRBV19 and TRBJ2-2, with D perhaps TRBD2 (5 bases). CDR3 length equals 16 residues. Trimming shortened V by 1 base and J by 0 bases, and 9 bases separated the two germline ends. CDR1 is LNHDA, CDR2 SQIVND, per germline (reference sequence). The CDR3 nucleotides are TGTGCCAGTAGTATAGCAGGAGGAACGAACACCGGGGAGCTGTTTTTT. Translated, it gives CASSIAGGTNTGELFF. The variable domain in full, completed from reference TRBV19 and TRBJ2-2, reads DGGITQSPKYLFRKEGQNVTLSCEQNLNHDAMYWYRQDPGQGLRLIYYSQIVNDFQKGDIAEGYSVSREKKESFPLTVTSAQKNPTAFYLCASSIAGGTNTGELFFGEGSRLTVL.

This clonotype was seen many times. The J gene is TRBJ2-1, the V gene TRBV2; 9 nucleotides agree with TRBD1. This CDR3 is 14 amino acids long. V lost 7 bases and J lost 10; bases outside the gene matches: 11. Germline CDR1 is SNHLY and CDR2 is FYNNEI. The CDR3 sequence: CASMKQGALEEQFF. CDR3 in DNA: TGTGCCAGCATGAAACAGGGGGCCTTGGAAGAGCAGTTCTTC.

Only a few counts were recorded for this clonotype. Here the CDR3 reads CASSPPGAYSTDTQYF. CDR3 DNA: TGTGCCAGCTCACCACCGGGGGCATATAGCACAGATACGCAGTATTTT. This sequence joins TRBV18 and TRBJ2-3; TRBD1 might be the D (6 bases). The CDR3 contains 16 residues. The ends were cut back, 0 bases at V and 0 bases at J, with 10 bases in the middle. The germline V gene has CDR1 KGHSH and CDR2 LQKENI.

This clonotype has just a few counts. The chain combines TRBV11-1 with TRBJ2-7; the match to TRBD2 covers 7 bases. With 5 bases clipped from V and 4 bases from J, the junction kept 11 bases outside the gene matches. Germline lookup yields CDR1 SGHAT and CDR2 FQDESV (reference sequence). CDR3 length: 15 residues. In nucleotides, the CDR3 is TGTGCCAGCAGCCCCCCCGACCGGGAGGAATACGAGCAGTACTTC. The encoded protein is CASSPPDREEYEQYF.

This clonotype has a count of ten or more. The chain recombines TRBV20-1 with TRBJ2-1, with no clear D. There are 14 residues in the CDR3. The germline gives CDR1 DFQATT, CDR2 SNEGSKA (reference sequence). V lost 6 bases and J lost 6, with 18 bases in between. In DNA, the CDR3 is TGCAGTGCAACGTCCGCGAGGTTGGTCAATGAGCAGTTCTTC. This gives the protein CSATSARLVNEQFF.